This entry lists 28 T cell receptor beta chains sequenced from one sample in a study of T cells after yellow fever vaccination (dated by TCRdb to about 2019). The protocol used for the library was 5' RACE. These reads were obtained on an Illumina HiSeq 2500. Using fastp at Q25 and MiXCR, TCRdb reprocessed the public reads and kept productive beta chains. Identical CDR3 proteins give one entry, which carries the most common genes and DNA. Across this sample there are over 45,000 distinct CDR3 sequences, with approximately 6.5% seen only once. The ten largest clones take up roughly 40% of the sample. Reading the label with the study, this specimen's treatment or condition is: live attenuated yellow fever vaccine strain. The specimen was CD8+ T cells sorted from PBMCs, collected on the day of the first yellow fever vaccination. The receptors shown here come from a man between 18 and 29 years old who received the YFV17D yellow fever vaccine.

V gene TRBV4-1 combines with J gene TRBJ2-3, with D tentatively TRBD1 (5 bases). CDR1 and CDR2 (germline): MGHRA, YSYEKL. This CDR3 contains 13 residues. Trimming took off 0 bases at V and 6 bases at J, with 7 bases between the two ends. CDR3 in DNA: TGCGCCAGCAGCCAAGAAGGGGCCGATACGCAGTATTTT. Its protein product is CASSQEGADTQYF.

This clonotype was found many times. The chain couples TRBV6-1 to TRBJ1-6, with D unresolved. This CDR3 spans 15 amino acids. Germline values: CDR1 MNHNS, CDR2 SASEGT. Trimming took 1 base from V and 4 from J, leaving 8 bases between them. The DNA for the CDR3 is TGTGCCAGCAGTGAAGACAACCCATATAATTCACCCCTCCACTTT. It specifies CASSEDNPYNSPLHF.

This chain connects TRBV7-9 to TRBJ1-4, with D maybe TRBD1 (6 bases). This CDR3 is built from 16 residues. Trimming pared 0 bases from V and 5 bases from J, leaving 13 bases between. Germline CDR1 reads SEHNR; CDR2 reads FQNEAQ (reference sequence). CDR3 DNA sequence: TGTGCCAGCAGCTTAGCTCGACAGGCCCAAAATGAAAAACTGTTTTTT. Translated: CASSLARQAQNEKLFF.

This clonotype has more than one count but fewer than ten. The chain employs TRBV27 and TRBJ1-5, with D unclear. The CDR3 length is 15 residues. V shed 2 bases and J shed 1 base, with 9 bases lying between them. Germline V CDR1 and CDR2: MNHEY, SMNVEV (reference sequence). CDR3 DNA: TGTGCCAGCAGTTTACGGGGTCCAAGCAATCAGCCCCAGCATTTT. Translating gives CASSLRGPSNQPQHF.

This clonotype was observed a few times. The chain is built from TRBV30 and TRBJ1-6, with D maybe TRBD1 (5 bases). Germline V lookup: CDR1 GTSNPN, CDR2 SVGIG (reference sequence). CDR3 size: 12 residues. Trimming left V 5 bases short and J 9 bases short, with 11 bases between. The CDR3, as DNA: TGTGCCTGGGACAGTTACGTTTCACCCCTCCACTTT. Translating gives CAWDSYVSPLHF. The full variable domain, with the rest looked up from reference TRBV30 and TRBJ1-6, is SQTIHQWPATLVQPVGSPLSLECTVEGTSNPNLYWYRQAAGRGLQLLFYSVGIGQISSEVPQNLSASRPQDRQFILSSKKLLLSDSGFYLCAWDSYVSPLHFGNGTRLTVT.

The chain carries TRBV30 and TRBJ2-1; 13 positions agree with TRBD2. V was clipped by 7 bases and J by 4 bases; unmatched bases: 4. The CDR3 sequence is 14 residues long. Germline CDR1 GTSNPN, CDR2 SVGIG (reference sequence). CDR3 region: CALGTSGEYNEQFF. The CDR3 DNA follows: TGTGCCTTGGGGACTAGCGGGGAATACAATGAGCAGTTCTTC.

There are many counts of this clonotype. CDR3 in DNA: TGTGCCAGCAGCTTATCCGGGACAGCCTATGGCTACACCTTC. Translating it yields CASSLSGTAYGYTF. The V call is TRBV7-2, the J call TRBJ1-2; 7 nucleotides line up with TRBD1. The CDR3 covers 14 residues. The V segment lost 2 bases and the J segment 4 bases; nucleotides outside the gene matches: 4. Germline V gene data show CDR1 as SGHTA and CDR2 as FQGNSA.

This clonotype was observed at least ten times. V and J are TRBV7-9 and TRBJ1-2; D is uncertain. CDR1 SEHNR and CDR2 FQNEAQ come from the germline V gene (reference sequence). Trimming shortened V by 3 bases and J by 1 base, and 18 bases separated the two germline ends. This CDR3 has 17 residues. The CDR3 DNA is TGTGCCAGCAGCTTGCCCCACTACAGATTCAATAACTATGGCTACACCTTC. It is translated as CASSLPHYRFNNYGYTF. Looking up the rest from reference TRBV7-9 and TRBJ1-2 gives the full variable domain: DTGVSQNPRHKITKRGQNVTFRCDPISEHNRLYWYRQTLGQGPEFLTYFQNEAQLEKSRLLSDRFSAERPKGSFSTLEIQRTEQGDSAMYLCASSLPHYRFNNYGYTFGSGTRLTVV.

This clonotype has ten or more counts. The chain links TRBV5-6 to TRBJ2-7; D possibly matches TRBD1 or TRBD2 (5 bases each). V lost 0 bases and J lost 6, with 7 bases in between. This CDR3 has 12 amino acids. Germline CDR1 is SGHDT and CDR2 is YYEEEE. In nucleotides, the CDR3 is TGTGCCAGCAGCTTGGGAGGGGTCGAGCAGTACTTC. Amino acid sequence: CASSLGGVEQYF.

With respect to this clonotype: Likely a read error: the CDR3 ends without its conserved phenylalanine or tryptophan. The limits of the CDR3 on the DNA are not certain, so only TCRdb's listed CDR3 is given. The CDR3 reads CASSLTPLH. This rearrangement joins TRBV5-8 to TRBJ2-3; the listed D gene, TRBD1, was not tested against the DNA. The germline CDR1 and CDR2 sequences are SGHTS and YDEGEE. The CDR3 contains 9 residues when both ends are counted.

V is TRBV7-9 and J is TRBJ2-7, with TRBD2 matching over 9 bases. This CDR3 has 16 amino acids. Per the germline V gene, CDR1 is SEHNR and CDR2 is FQNEAQ (reference sequence). V shed 7 bases and J 4 bases; nucleotides not matched to a gene: 14. The CDR3 protein is CASTGVSLAGSYEQYV. CDR3 in DNA: TGTGCCAGCACCGGCGTATCGCTAGCGGGGAGTTACGAGCAGTACGTC.

This clonotype was counted at least ten times. The chain is built from TRBV6-4 and TRBJ2-6; D possibly matches TRBD1 or TRBD2 (5 bases each). V lost 7 bases and J 2 bases, leaving 15 bases between the germline ends. The CDR3 covers 16 residues. Germline CDR1 and CDR2: MRHNA and SNTAGT. CDR3 in DNA: TGTGCCAGCACTAGTCGGGACGGAACTGGGGCCAACGTCCTGACTTTC. Translation gives CASTSRDGTGANVLTF.

CDR3 DNA: TGTACCTTCAGTTTACCTACCGGGACAGGGGCCCCGTCCTACAATGAGCAGTTCTTC. This sequence encodes CTFSLPTGTGAPSYNEQFF. The rearrangement uses TRBV2 and TRBJ2-1, with 10 bases matching TRBD1. Germline V gives CDR1 SNHLY, CDR2 FYNNEI. The CDR3 loop spans 19 amino acids.

This clonotype was counted at least ten times. This chain joins TRBV4-1 and TRBJ2-1; possible D gene TRBD2, 6 bases. V was pared by 3 bases and J by 5 bases, with 35 bases between. This CDR3 comprises 22 residues. Per the germline V gene, CDR1 is MGHRA and CDR2 is YSYEKL. The CDR3 region is CASSHPKEGPASGFTANNEQFF. The CDR3 coding sequence is TGCGCCAGCAGCCACCCCAAGGAGGGACCGGCTTCAGGGTTCACGGCGAACAATGAGCAGTTCTTC.

The V and J genes are TRBV11-2 and TRBJ2-5; a possible D gene is TRBD2 (5 bases). CDR3 size: 14 residues. The ends were cut back, 3 bases at V and 4 bases at J, with 12 bases in the middle. Germline CDR1 is SGHAT and CDR2 is FQNNGV. This CDR3 reads CASSFEGWGETQYF. DNA for the CDR3: TGTGCCAGCAGCTTCGAGGGCTGGGGAGAGACCCAGTACTTC.

The J gene is TRBJ2-7, the V gene TRBV9; D gene uncertain. The V end was cut by 2 bases, the J end by 1 base, with 7 bases between. Per germline, CDR1 SGDLS and CDR2 YYNGEE. There are 13 residues in the CDR3. The CDR3 loop is CASSVSGSYEQYF. CDR3 DNA sequence: TGTGCCAGCAGCGTGTCCGGTTCCTACGAGCAGTACTTC.

This clonotype was seen a handful of times. The genes are TRBV27 and TRBJ2-7; TRBD1 aligns across 9 bases. The ends lost 4 bases at V and 2 bases at J; junction bases unmatched: 0. The length of the CDR3 is 13 residues. The germline gives CDR1 MNHEY, CDR2 SMNVEV (reference sequence). The CDR3 coding sequence is TGTGCCAGCAGTTACAGGGGGCCCTACGAGCAGTACTTC. The encoded protein is CASSYRGPYEQYF.

This clonotype came up a few times. The J gene is TRBJ2-7, the V gene TRBV4-1; maybe TRBD2 (6 bases). From germline, CDR1 is MGHRA and CDR2 YSYEKL. The CDR3 length is 15 residues. The V and J ends lost 3 bases and 2 bases respectively, with 14 bases between them. The CDR3 coding sequence is TGCGCCAGCAGCCAGAGAGGAGGGGCCACCTACGAGCAGTACTTC. Translating it yields CASSQRGGATYEQYF.

Ten or more counts support this clonotype. The V gene is TRBV7-9, the J gene TRBJ2-5; 12 bases match TRBD2. There are 15 residues in the CDR3. The junction had 6 bases not matched to a gene; V was cut back by 7 bases and J by 3 bases. CDR1 is SEHNR and CDR2 is FQNEAQ in the germline V gene (reference sequence). Written as DNA, the CDR3 is TGTGCCAGCAACCGACTAGCGGGGGTAAAAGAGACCCAGTACTTC. Translation: CASNRLAGVKETQYF.

This clonotype was found many times. The chain employs TRBV24-1 and TRBJ2-1; perhaps D is TRBD1 or TRBD2 (5 bases each). Trimming took off 4 bases at V and 12 bases at J, with 12 bases between the two ends. Germline CDR1 is KGHDR and CDR2 is SFDVKD. The CDR3 covers 12 residues. The CDR3 loop is CATSDHGGLQFF. Written as DNA, the CDR3 is TGTGCCACCAGTGACCATGGGGGATTGCAGTTCTTC.

The gene calls are TRBV19 and TRBJ2-1, with D unresolved. The CDR3 extends over 13 amino acids. The germline gives CDR1 LNHDA, CDR2 SQIVND (reference sequence). The germline V and J ends were trimmed by 8 bases and 8 bases, with 16 bases remaining between them. The CDR3, as DNA: TGTGCCAGTGCCCGGGTCTATGGGGATGAGCAGTTCTTC. This codes for CASARVYGDEQFF.

This clonotype was recorded many times. This chain connects TRBV13 to TRBJ2-3; TRBD1 matches 7 bases. There are 16 residues in the CDR3. V gave up 2 bases and J gave up 1 base; unmatched junction bases: 6. Germline V gives CDR1 PRHDT, CDR2 FYEKMQ (reference sequence). CDR3 residues: CASSLRQGLGTDTQYF. The CDR3 bases are TGTGCCAGCAGCTTAAGACAGGGATTGGGCACAGATACGCAGTATTTT. The whole variable domain, remainder taken from reference TRBV13 and TRBJ2-3, is AAGVIQSPRHLIKEKRETATLKCYPIPRHDTVYWYQQGPGQDPQFLISFYEKMQSDKGSIPDRFSAQQFSDYHSELNMSSLELGDSALYFCASSLRQGLGTDTQYFGPGTRLTVL.

The chain is built from TRBV4-1 and TRBJ1-3; 8 nucleotides match TRBD1. CDR1 is MGHRA, CDR2 YSYEKL, per germline. The V segment lost 3 bases and the J segment 0 bases; nucleotides outside the gene matches: 13. The CDR3 is 19 amino acids. The CDR3 region is CASSQILGGDRPSGNTIYF. The CDR3 nucleotides are TGCGCCAGCAGCCAGATACTTGGGGGGGACAGGCCCTCTGGAAACACCATATATTTT.

This clonotype was counted between two and nine times. The V call is TRBV12-3 or TRBV12-4, the J call TRBJ1-5, with unresolved D. The CDR3 covers 14 residues. V lost 7 bases and J 5 bases, leaving 15 bases between the germline ends. The CDR3 nucleotides are TGTGCCAGCAAGCGGGATGGTGGTTATCAGCCCCAGCATTTT. Its protein product is CASKRDGGYQPQHF.

This clonotype was observed many times. The J gene is TRBJ1-1, the V gene TRBV29-1; 10 bases are shared with TRBD1. Unmatched junction bases numbered 8, after V lost 4 bases and J lost 3 bases. The CDR3 runs to 15 residues. CDR1 SQVTM and CDR2 ANQGSEA come from the germline V gene. The CDR3 reads CSVVPAGQGDTEAFF. The CDR3 nucleotides are TGCAGCGTTGTCCCCGCCGGACAGGGGGACACTGAAGCTTTCTTT. Variable domain in full (rest from reference TRBV29-1 and TRBJ1-1): SAVISQKPSRDICQRGTSLTIQCQVDSQVTMMFWYRQQPGQSLTLIATANQGSEATYESGFVIDKFPISRPNLTFSTLTVSNMSPEDSSIYLCSVVPAGQGDTEAFFGQGTRLTVV.

The sample holds many counts of this clonotype. The rearrangement joins TRBV27 to TRBJ2-1; D remains ambiguous. V lost 10 bases, J lost 10 bases, and 11 bases lay in between. The germline V gene encodes CDR1 MNHEY and CDR2 SMNVEV (reference sequence). The CDR3 contains 10 residues. CDR3 sequence reads: CATLSREQFF. Here the CDR3 DNA reads TGTGCCACCCTGTCGCGGGAGCAGTTCTTC.

This clonotype was seen a handful of times. This sequence joins TRBV20-1 and TRBJ2-7; TRBD1 matches 8 bases. The CDR3 is made up of 13 amino acids. The germline CDR1 and CDR2 sequences are DFQATT and SNEGSKA (reference sequence). V lost 3 bases to trimming and J lost 0 bases; unmatched junction nucleotides: 1. CDR3 protein: CSARTGVSYEQYF. CDR3 nucleotide sequence: TGCAGTGCTAGGACAGGGGTCTCCTACGAGCAGTACTTC.

Notes on this clonotype: A much larger clonotype is one base distant, so this may be a read error. The V gene is TRBV9, the J gene TRBJ2-2; maybe TRBD2 (5 bases). This CDR3 comprises 17 residues. Per germline, CDR1 SGDLS and CDR2 YYNGEE. CDR3 nucleotide sequence: TGTGCCAACAGCGTGACGGGATCCGGGGCGAACACCGGGGAGCTGTTTTTT. This sequence encodes CANSVTGSGANTGELFF.